Below are 10 T cell receptor beta chains sequenced from a single sample in a study of monozygotic twins with inflammatory bowel disease. Following a re-call of the 5' RACE reads, TCRdb has one entry per CDR3 protein and lacks DNA. Here the sample table reports 350,000 to 400,000 distinct CDR3 sequences. The sequenced sample consisted of blood. The receptors derive from a human donor with ulcerative colitis or Crohn's disease, or a healthy co-twin of an affected twin (not recorded which).

The CDR3 reads CASSFIGLAGEQETQYF. The J gene is TRBJ2-5, the V gene TRBV28; absent DNA, TCRdb's TRBD2 call cannot be checked. In germline, CDR1 is MDHEN, CDR2 SYDVKM. This CDR3 comprises 17 residues.

The chain uses TRBV7-6 and TRBJ2-1. The CDR3 spans 14 residues. Per the germline V gene, CDR1 is SGHVS and CDR2 is FNYEAQ. The CDR3 loop is CASSFKGFYNEQFF.

The J gene is TRBJ2-5, the V gene TRBV7-9. CDR1 and CDR2 (germline): SEHNR, FQNEAQ (reference sequence). CDR3 length: 13 residues. CDR3 protein: CASIASPQETQYF. Together with reference TRBV7-9 and TRBJ2-5, the CDR3 gives the full variable domain: DTGVSQNPRHKITKRGQNVTFRCDPISEHNRLYWYRQTLGQGPEFLTYFQNEAQLEKSRLLSDRFSAERPKGSFSTLEIQRTEQGDSAMYLCASIASPQETQYFGPGTRLLVL.

CDR3 in amino acids: CASSLATYLGQPQHF. The chain employs TRBV12-3 or TRBV12-4 and TRBJ1-5. The CDR3 contains 15 residues.

CDR3 region: CASSLQTGRRAYEQYF. The chain joins TRBV12-3 or TRBV12-4 to TRBJ2-7; TCRdb gives TRBD1 as the D gene, but with no DNA this cannot be confirmed. This CDR3 contains 16 residues.

This chain links TRBV6-5 with TRBJ2-7; TCRdb calls TRBD2, which cannot be checked without DNA. Germline values: CDR1 MNHEY, CDR2 SVGAGI. The CDR3 has 15 amino acids. The CDR3 protein is CASSYAGVGEYEQYF.

The J gene is TRBJ2-7, the V gene TRBV5-1; as DNA is missing, the TRBD1 call by TCRdb cannot be tested. The CDR3 contains 13 residues. Germline-derived CDR1 and CDR2 are SGHRS and YFSETQ. This CDR3 reads CASSIGQFYEQYF.

The V and J genes are TRBV4-1 and TRBJ2-7; without DNA, the TCRdb call of TRBD2 cannot be checked. The CDR3 covers 15 residues. The germline gives CDR1 MGHRA, CDR2 YSYEKL. The CDR3 spells CASSHGRTVPYEQYF.

The CDR3 reads CASSGRPDRGGFF. The chain combines TRBV19 with TRBJ2-1; TCRdb's assignment of TRBD1 cannot be checked, as there is no DNA. CDR3 length: 13 residues. CDR1 LNHDA and CDR2 SQIVND come from the germline V gene (reference sequence).

This sequence joins TRBV5-5 and TRBJ1-5; absent DNA, TCRdb's TRBD1 call cannot be checked. Germline loops: CDR1 SGHKS, CDR2 YYEKEE (reference sequence). The CDR3 length is 15 residues. The CDR3 sequence is CASSFSRGQGQPQHF.